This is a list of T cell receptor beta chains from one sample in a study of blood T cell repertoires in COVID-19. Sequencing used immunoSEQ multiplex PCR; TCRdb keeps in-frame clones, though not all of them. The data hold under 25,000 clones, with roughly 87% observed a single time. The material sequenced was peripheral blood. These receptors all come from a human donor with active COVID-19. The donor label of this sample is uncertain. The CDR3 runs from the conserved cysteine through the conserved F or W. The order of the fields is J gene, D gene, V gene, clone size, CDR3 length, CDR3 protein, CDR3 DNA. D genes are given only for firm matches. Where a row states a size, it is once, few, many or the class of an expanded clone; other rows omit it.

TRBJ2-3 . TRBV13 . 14 CASNLEGGTDTQYF TGTGCCAGCAATCTCGAAGGGGGAACAGATACGCAGTATTTT
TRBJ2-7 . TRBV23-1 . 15 CASSQFAGVSYEQYF TGCGCCAGCAGTCAATTTGCCGGGGTTTCCTACGAGCAGTACTTC
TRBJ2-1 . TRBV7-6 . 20 CASSLPPAWSGFTSYNEQFF TGTGCCAGCAGCTTACCCCCGGCGTGGTCGGGATTCACCTCCTACAATGAGCAGTTCTTC
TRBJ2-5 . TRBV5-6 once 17 CASSSDTQRATQETQYF TGTGCCAGCAGCTCGGATACCCAGCGGGCAACACAAGAGACCCAGTACTTC
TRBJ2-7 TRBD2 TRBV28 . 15 CASSLGLAGAYEQYF TGTGCCAGCAGTTTAGGACTAGCGGGAGCCTACGAGCAGTACTTC
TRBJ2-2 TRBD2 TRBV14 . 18 CASSLWGRATANTGELFF TGTGCCAGCAGCCTTTGGGGGAGGGCGACCGCGAACACCGGGGAGCTGTTTTTT
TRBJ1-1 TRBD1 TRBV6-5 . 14 CASTVTGGLTEAFF TGTGCCAGCACCGTGACAGGGGGCCTCACTGAAGCTTTCTTT
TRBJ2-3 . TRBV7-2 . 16 CASRKAGGRKTDTQYF TGTGCCAGTAGAAAGGCCGGAGGGAGGAAAACAGATACGCAGTATTTT
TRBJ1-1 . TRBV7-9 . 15 CASSGPWRMNTEAFF TGTGCCAGCAGTGGCCCTTGGCGGATGAACACTGAAGCTTTCTTT
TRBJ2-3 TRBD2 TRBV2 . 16 CASASGPFLSTDTQYF TGTGCCAGCGCTAGCGGGCCCTTCCTATCCACAGATACGCAGTATTTT
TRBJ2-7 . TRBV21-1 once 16 CASSRHSRGFQYEQYF TGTGCCAGCAGCCGCCACAGTCGGGGTTTTCAGTACGAGCAGTACTTC
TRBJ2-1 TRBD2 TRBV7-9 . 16 CASTSHLGGRAIEQFF TGTGCCAGCACCTCGCACCTTGGCGGGAGGGCCATTGAGCAGTTCTTC
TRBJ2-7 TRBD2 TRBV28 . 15 CASSYRTSGAYEQYF TGTGCCAGCAGTTATAGGACTAGCGGCGCCTACGAGCAGTACTTC
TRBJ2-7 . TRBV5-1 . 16 CASSISTGISSYEQYF TGCGCCAGCAGCATTAGTACCGGGATAAGCTCCTACGAGCAGTACTTC
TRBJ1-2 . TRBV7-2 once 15 CASSSERTPVGGYTF TGTGCCAGCAGCTCCGAGAGGACACCTGTGGGTGGCTACACCTTC
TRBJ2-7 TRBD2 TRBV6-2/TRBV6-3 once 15 CASSYAGRESYEQYF TGTGCCAGCAGTTACGCCGGGAGGGAATCCTACGAGCAGTACTTC
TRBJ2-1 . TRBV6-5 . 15 CASRTTSFGYNEQFF TGTGCCAGCAGAACGACTAGTTTTGGTTACAATGAGCAGTTCTTC
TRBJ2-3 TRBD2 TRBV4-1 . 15 CASSQDGRYSDTQYF TGCGCCAGCAGCCAAGACGGGAGGTACTCAGATACGCAGTATTTT
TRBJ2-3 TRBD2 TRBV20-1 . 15 CSASGRLAGRDTQYF TGCAGTGCTAGTGGGAGACTAGCGGGAAGGGATACGCAGTATTTT
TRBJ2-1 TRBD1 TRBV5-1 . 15 CASSKGQSSYNEQFF TGCGCCAGCAGCAAGGGACAGAGCTCCTACAATGAGCAGTTCTTC
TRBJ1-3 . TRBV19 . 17 CASSIDRGQLSGNTIYF TGTGCCAGTAGTATAGATCGCGGACAACTCTCTGGAAACACCATATATTTT
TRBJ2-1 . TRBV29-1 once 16 CSVDQSGTEYYNEQFF TGCAGCGTTGACCAGTCTGGGACTGAGTACTACAATGAGCAGTTCTTC
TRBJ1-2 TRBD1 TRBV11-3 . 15 CASSSRGQPSGGYTF TGTGCCAGCAGCTCCCGGGGACAGCCAAGTGGGGGCTACACCTTC
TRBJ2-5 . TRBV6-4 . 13 CASHLSARETQYF TGTGCCAGCCATCTTTCCGCCCGGGAGACCCAGTACTTC
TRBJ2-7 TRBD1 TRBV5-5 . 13 CASSQTGGGEQYF TGTGCCAGCAGCCAGACAGGGGGCGGCGAGCAGTACTTC
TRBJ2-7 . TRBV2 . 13 CATSGAFLYEQYF TGTGCCACCTCGGGAGCCTTCCTTTACGAGCAGTACTTC
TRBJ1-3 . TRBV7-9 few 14 CASSLGAGGHTIYF TGTGCCAGCAGCTTAGGAGCGGGGGGCCACACCATATATTTT
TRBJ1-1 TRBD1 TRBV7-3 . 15 CASSSLRQGVTEAFF TGTGCCAGCAGCTCCCTGAGACAGGGAGTCACTGAAGCTTTCTTT
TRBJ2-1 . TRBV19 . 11 CASKKKEEQFF TGTGCCAGTAAAAAGAAGGAGGAGCAGTTCTTC
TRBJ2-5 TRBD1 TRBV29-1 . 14 CSVAGQVYQETQYF TGCAGCGTTGCCGGACAGGTGTACCAAGAGACCCAGTACTTC
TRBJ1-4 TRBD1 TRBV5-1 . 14 CASSPGTENEKLFF TGCGCCAGCAGCCCCGGGACAGAAAATGAAAAACTGTTTTTT
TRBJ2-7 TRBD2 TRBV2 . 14 CASRSSGSLYEQYF TGTGCCAGCAGGTCTAGCGGGAGTTTGTACGAGCAGTACTTC
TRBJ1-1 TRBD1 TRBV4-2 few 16 CASSQETGAEDTEAFF TGTGCCAGCAGCCAAGAAACAGGGGCCGAGGACACTGAAGCTTTCTTT
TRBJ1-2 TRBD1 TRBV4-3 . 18 CASSQDDRGSPSLYGYTF TGCGCCAGCAGCCAAGATGACAGGGGGAGCCCTAGCCTTTATGGCTACACCTTC
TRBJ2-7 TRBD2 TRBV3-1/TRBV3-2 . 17 CASSHGTSGEIGYEQYF TGTGCCAGCAGCCATGGGACTAGCGGTGAGATTGGGTACGAGCAGTACTTC
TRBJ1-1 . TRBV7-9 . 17 CASSSTQGGTMNTEAFF TGTGCCAGCAGCTCGACACAGGGAGGGACAATGAACACTGAAGCTTTCTTT
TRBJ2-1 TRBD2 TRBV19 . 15 CASSILAGGGNEQFF TGTGCCAGTAGTATCCTAGCGGGAGGGGGAAATGAGCAGTTCTTC
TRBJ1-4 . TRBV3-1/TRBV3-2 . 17 CASSQDKGLPGREKLFF TGTGCCAGCAGCCAAGATAAAGGTTTGCCAGGGCGTGAAAAACTGTTTTTT
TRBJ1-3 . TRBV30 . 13 CAARYNSGNTIYF TGTGCCGCGAGGTACAACTCTGGAAACACCATATATTTT
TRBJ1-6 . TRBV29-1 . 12 CSVGTDNSPLHF TGCAGCGTTGGGACAGATAATTCACCCCTCCACTTT
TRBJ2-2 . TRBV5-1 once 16 CASSSIASTNTGELFF TGCGCCAGCAGCTCCATAGCGTCGACGAACACCGGGGAGCTGTTTTTT
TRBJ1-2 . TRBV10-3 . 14 CAISEGLRELGYTF TGTGCCATCAGTGAGGGTCTCAGGGAATTAGGCTACACCTTC
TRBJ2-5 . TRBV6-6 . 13 CASSYRGWETQYF TGTGCCAGCAGTTACAGGGGATGGGAGACCCAGTACTTC
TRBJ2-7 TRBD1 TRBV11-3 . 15 CASSPAGQGSYEQYF TGTGCCAGCAGCCCAGCGGGACAGGGGTCCTACGAGCAGTACTTC
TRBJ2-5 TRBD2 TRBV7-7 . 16 CASSSRLAGGQETQYF TGTGCTAGCAGCTCAAGACTAGCGGGGGGCCAAGAGACCCAGTACTTC
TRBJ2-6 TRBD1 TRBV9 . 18 CASSGRTGLHSGANVLTF TGTGCCAGCAGCGGGAGGACAGGCCTACACTCTGGGGCCAACGTCCTGACTTTC
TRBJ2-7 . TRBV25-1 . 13 CASSVRENYEQYF TGTGCCAGCAGTGTACGGGAGAACTACGAGCAGTACTTC
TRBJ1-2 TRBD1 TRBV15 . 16 CATSREGTGDRYGYTF TGTGCCACCAGCAGAGAAGGGACAGGGGACCGCTATGGCTACACCTTC
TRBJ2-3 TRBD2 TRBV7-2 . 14 CASSLGLATDTQYF TGTGCCAGCAGCCTAGGACTAGCCACAGATACGCAGTATTTT
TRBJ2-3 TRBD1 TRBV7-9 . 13 CASSSTGADTQYF TGTGCCAGCAGCTCAACAGGGGCAGATACGCAGTATTTT